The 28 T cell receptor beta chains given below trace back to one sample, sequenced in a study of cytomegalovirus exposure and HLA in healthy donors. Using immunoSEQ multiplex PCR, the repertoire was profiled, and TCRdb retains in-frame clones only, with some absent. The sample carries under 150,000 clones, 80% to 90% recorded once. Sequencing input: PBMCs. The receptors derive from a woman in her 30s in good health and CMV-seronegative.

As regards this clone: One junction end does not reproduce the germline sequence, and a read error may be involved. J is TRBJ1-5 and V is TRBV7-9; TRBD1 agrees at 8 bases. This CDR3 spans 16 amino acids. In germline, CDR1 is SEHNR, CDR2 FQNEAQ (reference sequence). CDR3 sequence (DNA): TGTGCCAGCAGCGTAGCGTCGACAGGGGGCAATCAGCCCCAGCATTTT. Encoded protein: CASSVASTGGNQPQHF.

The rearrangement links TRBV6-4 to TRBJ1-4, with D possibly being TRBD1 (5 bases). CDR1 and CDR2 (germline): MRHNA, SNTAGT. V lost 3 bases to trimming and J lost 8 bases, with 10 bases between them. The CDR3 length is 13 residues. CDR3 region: CASSDQGFEKLFF. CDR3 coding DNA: TGTGCCAGCAGTGATCAGGGTTTCGAAAAACTGTTTTTT.

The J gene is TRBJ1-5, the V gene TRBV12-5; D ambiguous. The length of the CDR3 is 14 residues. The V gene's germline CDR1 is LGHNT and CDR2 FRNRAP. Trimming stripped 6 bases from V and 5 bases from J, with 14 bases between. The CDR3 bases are TGTGCTAGTGGCCAGGACTCTTGGGATCAGCCCCAGCATTTT. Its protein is CASGQDSWDQPQHF. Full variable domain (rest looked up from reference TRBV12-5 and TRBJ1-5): DARVTQTPRHKVTEMGQEVTMRCQPILGHNTVFWYRQTMMQGLELLAYFRNRAPLDDSGMPKDRFSAEMPDATLATLKIQPSEPRDSAVYFCASGQDSWDQPQHFGDGTRLSIL.

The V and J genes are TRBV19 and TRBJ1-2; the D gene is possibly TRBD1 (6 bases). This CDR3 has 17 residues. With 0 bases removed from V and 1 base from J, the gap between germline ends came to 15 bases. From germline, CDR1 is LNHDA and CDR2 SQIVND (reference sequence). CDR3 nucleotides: TGTGCCAGTAGTATAGATACTGTGGACAGCTTTAACTATGGCTACACCTTC. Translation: CASSIDTVDSFNYGYTF. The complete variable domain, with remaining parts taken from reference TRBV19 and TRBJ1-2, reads DGGITQSPKYLFRKEGQNVTLSCEQNLNHDAMYWYRQDPGQGLRLIYYSQIVNDFQKGDIAEGYSVSREKKESFPLTVTSAQKNPTAFYLCASSIDTVDSFNYGYTFGSGTRLTVV.

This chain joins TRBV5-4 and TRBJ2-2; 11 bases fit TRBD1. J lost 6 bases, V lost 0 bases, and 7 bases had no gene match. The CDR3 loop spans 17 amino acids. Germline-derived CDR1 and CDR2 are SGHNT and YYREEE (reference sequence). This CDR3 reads CASSLVRTGGDPGELFF. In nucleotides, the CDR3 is TGTGCCAGCAGCTTGGTACGGACAGGGGGCGATCCCGGGGAGCTGTTTTTT.

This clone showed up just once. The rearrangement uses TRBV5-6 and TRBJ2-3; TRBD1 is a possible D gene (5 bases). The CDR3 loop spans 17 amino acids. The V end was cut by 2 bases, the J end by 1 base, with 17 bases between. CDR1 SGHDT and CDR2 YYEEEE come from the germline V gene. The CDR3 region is CASSFSPRVGGTDTQYF. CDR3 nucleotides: TGTGCCAGCAGCTTTAGCCCCAGGGTCGGAGGCACAGATACGCAGTATTTT.

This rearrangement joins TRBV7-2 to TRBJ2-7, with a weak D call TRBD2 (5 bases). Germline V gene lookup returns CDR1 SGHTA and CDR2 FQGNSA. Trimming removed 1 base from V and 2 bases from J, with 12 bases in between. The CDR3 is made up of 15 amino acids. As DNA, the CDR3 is TGTGCCAGCAGCTTAGAAGTGGCGGGTCCCTACGAGCAGTACTTC. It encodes CASSLEVAGPYEQYF. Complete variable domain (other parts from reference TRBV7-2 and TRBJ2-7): GAGVSQSPSNKVTEKGKDVELRCDPISGHTALYWYRQSLGQGLEFLIYFQGNSAPDKSGLPSDRFSAERTGGSVSTLTIQRTQQEDSAVYLCASSLEVAGPYEQYFGPGTRLTVT.

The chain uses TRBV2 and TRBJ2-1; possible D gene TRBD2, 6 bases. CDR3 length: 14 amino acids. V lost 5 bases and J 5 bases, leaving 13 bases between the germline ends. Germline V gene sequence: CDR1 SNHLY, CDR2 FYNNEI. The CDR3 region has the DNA TGTGCCAGCAGTAAGGACTATAACAACAATGAGCAGTTCTTC. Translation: CASSKDYNNNEQFF. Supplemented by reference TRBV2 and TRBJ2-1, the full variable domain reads EPEVTQTPSHQVTQMGQEVILRCVPISNHLYFYWYRQILGQKVEFLVSFYNNEISEKSEIFDDQFSVERPDGSNFTLKIRSTKLEDSAMYFCASSKDYNNNEQFFGPGTRLTVL.

In DNA form, the CDR3 reads TGTGCCAGCAGCTTTCAGGGCACAGATACGCAGTATTTT. This sequence encodes CASSFQGTDTQYF. This chain joins TRBV7-3 and TRBJ2-3; no definite D call. Trimming left V 3 bases short and J 1 base short, with 5 bases between. CDR3 length: 13 amino acids. Per germline, CDR1 SGHTA and CDR2 FQGTGA.

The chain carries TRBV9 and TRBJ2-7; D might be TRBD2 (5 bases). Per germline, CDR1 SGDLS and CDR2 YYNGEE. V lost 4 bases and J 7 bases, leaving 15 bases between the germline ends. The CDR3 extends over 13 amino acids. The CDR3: CASSPRRAGEQYF. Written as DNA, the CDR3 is TGTGCCAGCAGCCCCCGTAGGGCGGGTGAGCAGTACTTC.

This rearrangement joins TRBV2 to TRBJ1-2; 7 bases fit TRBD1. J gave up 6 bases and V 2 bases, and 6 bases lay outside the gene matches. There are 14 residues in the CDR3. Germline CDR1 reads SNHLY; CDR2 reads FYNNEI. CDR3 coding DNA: TGTGCCAGCAGTGAAAGCAACAGGGGAGATGGCTACACCTTC. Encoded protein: CASSESNRGDGYTF.

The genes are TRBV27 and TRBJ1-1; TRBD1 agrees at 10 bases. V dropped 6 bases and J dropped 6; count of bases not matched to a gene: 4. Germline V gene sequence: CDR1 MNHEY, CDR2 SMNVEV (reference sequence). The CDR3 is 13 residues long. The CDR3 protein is CASSLGTGAEAFF. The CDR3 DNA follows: TGTGCCAGCAGCCTCGGGACAGGGGCTGAAGCTTTCTTT.

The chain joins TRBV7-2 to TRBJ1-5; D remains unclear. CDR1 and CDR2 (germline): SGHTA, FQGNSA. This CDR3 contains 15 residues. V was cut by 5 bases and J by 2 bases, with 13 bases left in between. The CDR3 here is CASSQLTEGNQPQHF. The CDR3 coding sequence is TGTGCCAGCAGCCAGCTAACGGAGGGCAATCAGCCCCAGCATTTT.

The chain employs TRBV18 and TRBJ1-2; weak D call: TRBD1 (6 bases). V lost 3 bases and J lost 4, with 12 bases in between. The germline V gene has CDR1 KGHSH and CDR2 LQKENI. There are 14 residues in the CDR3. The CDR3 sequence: CASSPGQNAYGYTF. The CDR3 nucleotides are TGTGCCAGCTCACCCGGACAGAACGCCTATGGCTACACCTTC.

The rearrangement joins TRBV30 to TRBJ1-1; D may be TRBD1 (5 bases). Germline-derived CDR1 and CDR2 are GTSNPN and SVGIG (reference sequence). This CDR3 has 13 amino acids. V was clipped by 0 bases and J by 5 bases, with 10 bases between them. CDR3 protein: CAWSVRRGTEAFF. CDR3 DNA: TGTGCCTGGAGTGTACGAAGGGGTACTGAAGCTTTCTTT.

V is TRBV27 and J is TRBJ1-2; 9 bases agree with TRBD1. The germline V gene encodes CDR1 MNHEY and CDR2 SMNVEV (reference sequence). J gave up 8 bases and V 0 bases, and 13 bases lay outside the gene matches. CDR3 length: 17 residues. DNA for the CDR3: TGTGCCAGCAGTTTATCAGCGGGACAGGGAAATGTGAACGGCTACACCTTC. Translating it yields CASSLSAGQGNVNGYTF.

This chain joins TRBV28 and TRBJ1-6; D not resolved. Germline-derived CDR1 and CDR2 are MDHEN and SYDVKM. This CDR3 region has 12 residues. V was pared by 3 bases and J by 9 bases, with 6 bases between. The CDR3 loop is CASSFLSSPLHF. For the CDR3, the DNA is TGTGCCAGCAGTTTTCTCTCTTCACCCCTCCACTTT.

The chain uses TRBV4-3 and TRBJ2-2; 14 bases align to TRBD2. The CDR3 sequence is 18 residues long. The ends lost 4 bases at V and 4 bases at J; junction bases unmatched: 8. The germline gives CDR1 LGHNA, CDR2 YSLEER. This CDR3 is CASSPRLAGGPGTGELFF. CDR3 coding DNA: TGCGCCAGCAGCCCAAGACTAGCGGGGGGGCCGGGCACCGGGGAGCTGTTTTTT.

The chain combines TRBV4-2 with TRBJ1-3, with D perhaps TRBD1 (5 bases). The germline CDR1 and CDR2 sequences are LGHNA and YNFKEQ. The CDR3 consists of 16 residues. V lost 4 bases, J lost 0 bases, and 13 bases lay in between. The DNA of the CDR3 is TGTGCCAGCAGCCGCAAAACAGGCCCCTCTGGAAACACCATATATTTT. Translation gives CASSRKTGPSGNTIYF.

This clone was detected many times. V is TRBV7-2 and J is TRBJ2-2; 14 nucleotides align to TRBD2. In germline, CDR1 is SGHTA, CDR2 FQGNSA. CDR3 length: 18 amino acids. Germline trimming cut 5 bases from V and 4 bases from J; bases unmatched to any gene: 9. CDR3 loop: CASSPGLAGGRGTGELFF. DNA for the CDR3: TGTGCCAGCAGCCCAGGACTAGCGGGGGGCCGGGGCACCGGGGAGCTGTTTTTT. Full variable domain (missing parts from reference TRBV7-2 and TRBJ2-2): GAGVSQSPSNKVTEKGKDVELRCDPISGHTALYWYRQSLGQGLEFLIYFQGNSAPDKSGLPSDRFSAERTGGSVSTLTIQRTQQEDSAVYLCASSPGLAGGRGTGELFFGEGSRLTVL.

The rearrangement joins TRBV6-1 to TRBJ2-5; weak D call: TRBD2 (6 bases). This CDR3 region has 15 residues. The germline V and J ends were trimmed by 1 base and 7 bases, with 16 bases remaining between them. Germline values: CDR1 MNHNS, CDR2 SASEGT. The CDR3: CASSEVEGYRGTQYF. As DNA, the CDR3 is TGTGCCAGCAGTGAAGTGGAGGGTTACCGGGGGACCCAGTACTTC.

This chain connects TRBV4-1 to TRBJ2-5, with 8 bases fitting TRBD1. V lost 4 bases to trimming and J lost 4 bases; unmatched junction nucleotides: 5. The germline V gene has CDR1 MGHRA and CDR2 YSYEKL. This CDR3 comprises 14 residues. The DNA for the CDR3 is TGCGCCAGCAGCCCTTGGACAGGGACAGAGACCCAGTACTTC. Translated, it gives CASSPWTGTETQYF.

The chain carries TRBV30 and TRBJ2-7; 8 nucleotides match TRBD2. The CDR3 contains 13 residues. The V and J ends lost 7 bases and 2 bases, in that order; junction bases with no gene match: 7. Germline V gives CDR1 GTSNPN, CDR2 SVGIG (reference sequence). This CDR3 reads CASYSGAPYEQYF. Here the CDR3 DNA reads TGTGCCTCGTATAGCGGGGCCCCCTACGAGCAGTACTTC.

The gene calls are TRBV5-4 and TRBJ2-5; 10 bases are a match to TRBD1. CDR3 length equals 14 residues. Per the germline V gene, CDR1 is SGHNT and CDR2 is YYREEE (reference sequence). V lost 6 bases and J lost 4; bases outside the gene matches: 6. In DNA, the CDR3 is TGTGCCAGCACCCTCGACAGGGGGCCAGAGACCCAGTACTTC. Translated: CASTLDRGPETQYF.

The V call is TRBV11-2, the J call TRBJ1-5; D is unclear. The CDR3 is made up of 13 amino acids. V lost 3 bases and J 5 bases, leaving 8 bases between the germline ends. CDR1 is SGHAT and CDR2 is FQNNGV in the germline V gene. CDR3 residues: CASSFSYYQPQHF. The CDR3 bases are TGTGCCAGCAGCTTTAGCTATTATCAGCCCCAGCATTTT.

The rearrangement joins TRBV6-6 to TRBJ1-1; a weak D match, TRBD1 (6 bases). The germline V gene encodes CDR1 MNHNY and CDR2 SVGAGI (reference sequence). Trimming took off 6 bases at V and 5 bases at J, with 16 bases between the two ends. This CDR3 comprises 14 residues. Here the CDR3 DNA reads TGTGCCAGCAGCAGACCGTCAGGGGATACTGAAGCTTTCTTT. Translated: CASSRPSGDTEAFF.

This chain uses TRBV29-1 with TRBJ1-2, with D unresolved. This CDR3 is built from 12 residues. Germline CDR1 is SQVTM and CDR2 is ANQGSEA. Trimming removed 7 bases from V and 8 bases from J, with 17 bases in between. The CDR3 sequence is CSAKQTPGGYTF. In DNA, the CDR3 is TGCAGCGCTAAACAAACCCCAGGCGGCTACACCTTC.

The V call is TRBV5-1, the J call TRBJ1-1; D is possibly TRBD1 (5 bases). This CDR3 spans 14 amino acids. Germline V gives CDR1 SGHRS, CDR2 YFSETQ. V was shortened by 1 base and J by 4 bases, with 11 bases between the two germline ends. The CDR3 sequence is CASSLRGFGTEAFF. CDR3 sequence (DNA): TGCGCCAGCAGCTTGAGGGGATTCGGCACTGAAGCTTTCTTT.